This T cell receptor beta chain was found in a study of T cell responses to AZD1222 COVID-19 vaccine. The junction had 3 bases not matched to a gene; V was cut back by 3 bases and J by 7 bases. The germline CDR1 and CDR2 sequences are SGHTA and FQGTGA. The CDR3 has 15 amino acids. Some clones are missing from TCRdb's copy, which holds only in-frame ones; the method was immunoSEQ multiplex PCR. The repertoire holds around 190,000 clones, with 85% to 95% as singletons. The chain is built from TRBV7-3 and TRBJ1-6; 10 bases agree with TRBD1. This TCR was sampled from an adult in good health. The sequenced sample was peripheral blood, obtained on day 0 of AZD1222 vaccination. CDR3: CASSFSGQGNSPLHF. The CDR3 nucleotides read TGTGCCAGCAGCTTCTCGGGACAGGGGAATTCACCCCTCCACTTT.